These T cell receptor beta chains were read from a single sample in a study of shared clonotypes between healthy human individuals. Sequencing was performed with immunoSEQ multiplex PCR; in TCRdb, only in-frame clones are kept and a portion is missing. The sample lists some 2.1 million clones; 95% were seen once. Sequencing input: naive CD4+ T cells sorted from blood. The origin of the receptors is a man between 18 and 29 years old in good health. The CDR3 runs from the conserved cysteine through the conserved F or W. A D gene is named only where the DNA matches it firmly. Clone size appears in some rows only: once, few, many, or a class for an expanded clone.

d_gene: .; v_gene: TRBV30; j_gene: TRBJ1-1; abundance: once; CDR3nt: TGTGCCTGGAGTACAACAGGGACTGAAGCTTTCTTT; CDR3aa: CAWSTTGTEAFF
d_gene: .; v_gene: TRBV6-1; j_gene: TRBJ2-3; abundance: few; CDR3nt: TGTGCCAGCCTGTCGGGGGCAGATACGCAGTATTTT; CDR3aa: CASLSGADTQYF
d_gene: .; v_gene: TRBV29-1; j_gene: TRBJ1-1; abundance: .; CDR3nt: TGCAGCCTCCGGGAAGGGGACACTGAAGCTTTCTTT; CDR3aa: CSLREGDTEAFF
d_gene: .; v_gene: TRBV7-2; j_gene: TRBJ1-2; abundance: .; CDR3nt: TGTGCCAGCAGCTTACGGGGTGTCAGGGACGGCTACACCTTC; CDR3aa: CASSLRGVRDGYTF
d_gene: .; v_gene: TRBV5-1; j_gene: TRBJ1-1; abundance: .; CDR3nt: TGCGCCAGCAGCTTGGGAGTGATCAGAGACACTGAAGCTTTCTTT; CDR3aa: CASSLGVIRDTEAFF
d_gene: .; v_gene: TRBV18; j_gene: TRBJ2-1; abundance: .; CDR3nt: TGTGCCAGCTTCACCATTAGCGGCCTCTACAATGAGCAGTTCTTC; CDR3aa: CASFTISGLYNEQFF
d_gene: .; v_gene: TRBV29-1; j_gene: TRBJ1-4; abundance: .; CDR3nt: TGCAGCGTTGTGTTGAGCCGCTGGGATGAAAAACTGTTTTTT; CDR3aa: CSVVLSRWDEKLFF
d_gene: TRBD1; v_gene: TRBV2; j_gene: TRBJ2-3; abundance: .; CDR3nt: TGTGCCAGCCTCCAATGGTTAGGGGGCGCCACAGATACGCAGTATTTT; CDR3aa: CASLQWLGGATDTQYF
d_gene: .; v_gene: TRBV7-6; j_gene: TRBJ1-1; abundance: .; CDR3nt: TGTGCCAGCAGCTTAGCCCACAGGCTGAACACTGAAGCTTTCTTT; CDR3aa: CASSLAHRLNTEAFF
d_gene: TRBD1; v_gene: TRBV18; j_gene: TRBJ1-6; abundance: .; CDR3nt: TGTGCCAGCTCAGGGGACAGCCCAGCCCCCCTCCACTTT; CDR3aa: CASSGDSPAPLHF
d_gene: .; v_gene: TRBV30; j_gene: TRBJ1-1; abundance: .; CDR3nt: TGTGCCTGGAGTGTAATAGGAGGAGAGGGGACTGAAGCTTTCTTT; CDR3aa: CAWSVIGGEGTEAFF
d_gene: .; v_gene: TRBV29-1; j_gene: TRBJ2-3; abundance: .; CDR3nt: TGCAGCCTGCAGGGGAGCACAGATACGCAGTATTTT; CDR3aa: CSLQGSTDTQYF
d_gene: TRBD2; v_gene: TRBV10-2; j_gene: TRBJ2-3; abundance: .; CDR3nt: TGCGCCAGCAGCAAGCGGGGGACGACAAGCACAGATACGCAGTATTTT; CDR3aa: CASSKRGTTSTDTQYF
d_gene: TRBD1; v_gene: TRBV19; j_gene: TRBJ2-2; abundance: once; CDR3nt: TGTGCCAGTAGTGTACAGGGGGCATCCGGGGAGCTGTTTTTT; CDR3aa: CASSVQGASGELFF
d_gene: .; v_gene: TRBV10-3; j_gene: TRBJ1-6; abundance: .; CDR3nt: TGTGCCATCAGATCCTCCACCGACCATGGGGGACCCCTCCACTTT; CDR3aa: CAIRSSTDHGGPLHF